This TCR beta chain was identified in a study of OX40 agonist ivuxolimab in advanced cancers. Study-level findings and limits: At 0.1-3.0 mg/kg, partial responders had clonal expansion among the lowest observed. Clonal expansion by week 6 occurred in CD4+ and CD8+ blood T cells (at 0.1 to 3.0 mg/kg).

Produced via immunoSEQ multiplex PCR; TCRdb's table is partial and in-frame only. The sample consists of roughly 48,000 clones, 86% of them appearing once. Comment on this clone: Its antigen remains unknown.

Germline CDR1 reads MDHEN; CDR2 reads SYDVKM. The CDR3 sequence is 10 residues long. Deletions cut 5 bases from V and 2 bases from J, with 0 bases between. The sequence was collected from an adult with an advanced solid tumor such as melanoma, head and neck, liver or kidney cancer. The sample here was CD4+ or CD8+ T cells sorted from blood, taken in a trial of the OX40 agonist ivuxolimab. The rearrangement joins TRBV28 to TRBJ2-5; D remains unclear. The CDR3 loop reads CASSQETQYF. In DNA, the CDR3 is TGTGCCAGCAGTCAAGAGACCCAGTACTTC.